What follows are 10 T cell receptor beta chains derived from one specimen sequenced in a study of blood T cells in healthy people across ages. A second PCR of about 7 to 12 cycles used a sample-barcoded 5' primer and a J-beta primer mix. TCRdb redid the calling of the 5' RACE reads with MiXCR, one entry per CDR3 protein. This table has approximately 2,000,000 distinct CDR3 sequences, around 42% appearing once. The specimen was blood. These TCRs come from a human donor in good health.

V is TRBV30 and J is TRBJ2-5, with a possible D match to TRBD1 (6 bases). Looked up from germline, CDR1 is GTSNPN and CDR2 is SVGIG (reference sequence). CDR3 length: 12 amino acids. V shed 1 base and J shed 13 bases, with 16 bases lying between them. The CDR3 is CAWSAQGHERYF. The CDR3 DNA follows: TGTGCCTGGAGTGCACAGGGACACGAGCGGTACTTC.

The chain combines TRBV6-2 or TRBV6-3 with TRBJ2-1; no clear D. Per the germline V gene, CDR1 is MNHEY and CDR2 is SVGEGT. The CDR3 covers 14 residues. Trimming stripped 1 base from V and 2 bases from J, with 6 bases between. The CDR3 region has the DNA TGTGCCAGCAGTTACTACCAGACCTACAATGAGCAGTTCTTC. Its protein product is CASSYYQTYNEQFF.

This clonotype was found a few times. This chain joins TRBV20-1 and TRBJ1-2; a weak D match, TRBD1 (6 bases). The CDR3 has 13 residues. V lost 6 bases and J 4 bases, leaving 15 bases between the germline ends. Germline V gene data show CDR1 as DFQATT and CDR2 as SNEGSKA (reference sequence). The CDR3: CSAERGSLYGYTF. The CDR3 nucleotides read TGCAGTGCGGAAAGGGGGAGTCTCTATGGCTACACCTTC.

The chain is built from TRBV20-1 and TRBJ2-2; D might be TRBD2 (5 bases). The germline V gene has CDR1 DFQATT and CDR2 SNEGSKA (reference sequence). V lost 3 bases and J 5 bases, leaving 16 bases between the germline ends. The length of the CDR3 is 15 residues. Here the CDR3 reads CSARPGASGTGELFF. CDR3 coding DNA: TGCAGTGCTAGGCCAGGAGCGAGCGGAACCGGGGAGCTGTTTTTT.

V gene TRBV15 combines with J gene TRBJ1-1; D gene unclear. The germline V gene encodes CDR1 LNHNV and CDR2 YYDKDF (reference sequence). This CDR3 contains 14 residues. Trimming stripped 5 bases from V and 1 base from J, with 11 bases between. This CDR3 is CATSPLTTNTEAFF. The CDR3 region has the DNA TGTGCCACCAGCCCCCTCACCACGAACACTGAAGCTTTCTTT.

As concerns this clonotype: In this CDR3 the conserved last residue, phenylalanine or tryptophan, is missing, so a read error is likely. V gene TRBV5-1 combines with J gene TRBJ2-4; D remains ambiguous. The J call may be in error: the DNA end matches TRBJ2-5 better. CDR3 size: 13 residues. CDR1 and CDR2 from the germline V gene are SGHRS and YFSETQ. CDR3 DNA sequence: TGCGCCAGCAGCTGGGCTCAGAAGGAGACCCAGTACGTC. This codes for CASSWAQKETQYV.

This clonotype was counted between two and nine times. The genes are TRBV27 and TRBJ2-3; the match to TRBD2 covers 10 bases. V lost 6 bases and J lost 6; bases outside the gene matches: 3. Germline V gene sequence: CDR1 MNHEY, CDR2 SMNVEV (reference sequence). The CDR3 has 13 residues. In DNA form, the CDR3 reads TGTGCCAGCAGGTTTAGCGGGGGGGATACGCAGTATTTT. Translation gives CASRFSGGDTQYF.

This sequence joins TRBV7-2 and TRBJ2-7; the D gene could be TRBD1 or TRBD2 (5 bases each). Germline CDR1 is SGHTA and CDR2 is FQGNSA. Trimming left V 3 bases short and J 3 bases short, with 15 bases between. The CDR3 has 15 amino acids. The CDR3 sequence: CASSFTHGTGYEQYF. The CDR3 bases are TGTGCCAGCAGCTTCACACACGGGACCGGCTACGAGCAGTACTTC.

The chain carries TRBV28 and TRBJ1-5; perhaps TRBD1 as D (6 bases). The CDR3 sequence is 16 residues long. V was pared by 4 bases and J by 6 bases, with 19 bases between. Germline V gene data show CDR1 as MDHEN and CDR2 as SYDVKM. The CDR3 sequence is CASSSAVTGLFQPQHF. The CDR3, as DNA: TGTGCCAGCAGTTCTGCCGTGACAGGACTCTTTCAGCCCCAGCATTTT.

J is TRBJ2-5 and V is TRBV14; TRBD2 matches 7 bases. The V segment lost 1 base and the J segment 3 bases; nucleotides outside the gene matches: 5. This CDR3 region has 15 residues. Germline loops: CDR1 SGHDN, CDR2 FVKESK. The chain's CDR3 is CASSQVGGGKETQYF. The DNA of the CDR3 is TGTGCCAGCAGCCAAGTTGGCGGGGGTAAAGAGACCCAGTACTTC.